The next 11 T cell receptor beta chains were all read from a single sample in a study of T cell changes during pregnancy in multiple sclerosis. Clones were read by immunoSEQ multiplex PCR, and TCRdb kept only the in-frame ones, dropping some. Here the sample spans roughly 80,000 clones, 92% being singletons. This specimen consisted of peripheral blood, obtained before pregnancy. Receptors originate from a female donor with multiple sclerosis, enrolled in a pregnancy study.

In its sample, this clone was seen once. This sequence joins TRBV5-4 and TRBJ2-4, with 13 nucleotides matching TRBD2. The CDR3 contains 18 residues. CDR1 is SGHNT and CDR2 is YYREEE in the germline V gene (reference sequence). The J segment lost 0 bases and the V segment lost 4 bases, leaving 7 bases of the junction unmatched. CDR3 nucleotide sequence: TGTGCCAGCAGCGGGGGGACTAGCGGGGTTCGAGCCAAAAACATTCAGTACTTC. Its protein is CASSGGTSGVRAKNIQYF. The full variable domain, its missing parts supplied by reference TRBV5-4 and TRBJ2-4, is ETGVTQSPTHLIKTRGQQVTLRCSSQSGHNTVSWYQQALGQGPQFIFQYYREEENGRGNFPPRFSGLQFPNYSSELNVNALELDDSALYLCASSGGTSGVRAKNIQYFGAGTRLSVL.

The chain links TRBV9 to TRBJ2-7; TRBD2 might be the D (6 bases). Trimming cost V 4 bases and J 8 bases, with 16 bases left between them. Germline CDR1 SGDLS, CDR2 YYNGEE. The CDR3 length is 13 residues. CDR3 DNA: TGTGCCAGCAGCCCCGTTTCCGGAGGGAAGCAGTACTTC. Translating it yields CASSPVSGGKQYF.

This clone has just one count. This chain connects TRBV2 to TRBJ2-5; a weak D match, TRBD2 (6 bases). V was trimmed by 3 bases and J by 0 bases, leaving 14 bases between them. This CDR3 has 16 amino acids. Looked up from germline, CDR1 is SNHLY and CDR2 is FYNNEI. The DNA of the CDR3 is TGTGCCAGCAGTGAGGACGGGACTCTGTACCAAGAGACCCAGTACTTC. Translation gives CASSEDGTLYQETQYF.

The rearrangement links TRBV9 to TRBJ1-3, with 11 bases aligning to TRBD1. Trimming took 3 bases from V and 4 from J; bases not matched to a gene: 9. The CDR3 totals 17 residues. The V gene's germline CDR1 is SGDLS and CDR2 YYNGEE. The CDR3 DNA sequence: TGTGCCAGCAGCGAGGGGGACAGGGGGGTGAAGGGAAACACCATATATTTT. It specifies CASSEGDRGVKGNTIYF.

The CDR3 spells CASNRQGGDTEAFF. The CDR3, as DNA: TGTGCCAGCAACCGCCAGGGGGGAGATACTGAAGCTTTCTTT. V is TRBV5-4 and J is TRBJ1-1; 7 bases map to TRBD1. The V gene's germline CDR1 is SGHNT and CDR2 YYREEE (reference sequence). The ends lost 6 bases at V and 5 bases at J; junction bases unmatched: 10. The length of the CDR3 is 14 residues.

The rearrangement joins TRBV5-1 to TRBJ2-1; D may be TRBD1 (6 bases). Per germline, CDR1 SGHRS and CDR2 YFSETQ. CDR3 size: 13 residues. The V gene lost 0 bases and the J gene lost 5 bases, with 6 bases spanning the gap. CDR3 coding DNA: TGCGCCAGCAGCTTGGACAGGGACAATGAGCAGTTCTTC. Its translation: CASSLDRDNEQFF.

J is TRBJ1-2 and V is TRBV15; TRBD1 might be the D (6 bases). The CDR3 extends over 13 amino acids. The germline V gene encodes CDR1 LNHNV and CDR2 YYDKDF (reference sequence). V lost 4 bases and J 5 bases, leaving 11 bases between the germline ends. The CDR3 sequence: CATSTGTNYGYTF. The CDR3 DNA sequence: TGTGCCACCAGCACTGGGACAAATTATGGCTACACCTTC.

The CDR3 DNA is TGTGCCAGTAGTGGCGCTAGCGGGGGTGTGACCCAGTACTTC. Protein: CASSGASGGVTQYF. The chain has TRBV19 and TRBJ2-5; TRBD2 agrees at 10 bases. Germline V gives CDR1 LNHDA, CDR2 SQIVND (reference sequence). The CDR3 is made up of 14 amino acids. Losses at the gene ends were 5 bases for V and 7 bases for J; bases not matched to a gene: 7.

This chain connects TRBV6-1 to TRBJ1-2, with D tentatively TRBD1 (6 bases). Germline CDR1 reads MNHNS; CDR2 reads SASEGT. Trimming removed 6 bases from V and 8 bases from J, with 13 bases in between. The CDR3 covers 12 residues. The CDR3, as DNA: TGTGCCAGCAGGAGGGGGTCGGGAGGCTACACCTTC. Its protein is CASRRGSGGYTF.

The J gene is TRBJ2-1, the V gene TRBV29-1; 8 bases map to TRBD1. Germline V CDR1 and CDR2: SQVTM, ANQGSEA. The CDR3 sequence is 13 residues long. J gave up 8 bases and V 2 bases, and 5 bases lay outside the gene matches. CDR3 in amino acids: CSVEQGAVDEQFF. Written as DNA, the CDR3 is TGCAGCGTTGAACAGGGGGCGGTCGATGAGCAGTTCTTC.

This CDR3 is CASSAEDGTGSFDEQFF. The CDR3 DNA reads as TGTGCCAGCAGCGCGGAGGACGGGACAGGGAGCTTCGATGAGCAGTTCTTC. The chain links TRBV7-9 to TRBJ2-1; 9 bases align to TRBD1. V gave up 5 bases and J gave up 8 bases; unmatched junction bases: 16. CDR1 is SEHNR, CDR2 FQNEAQ, per germline (reference sequence). The CDR3 has 17 residues.